This T cell receptor beta chain was retrieved from a study of T cell responses to AZD1222 COVID-19 vaccine. General study points: Spike-specific TCR breadth rose after two AZD1222 doses, and depth rose as well. The study identified only six AZD1222 recipients as seropositive at baseline. Among the donors, most were white British and more were female, and clonal diversity was possibly underestimated.

The V gene lost 4 bases and the J gene lost 0 bases, with 19 bases spanning the gap. Looked up from germline, CDR1 is WSHSY and CDR2 is SAAADI. This CDR3 has 19 residues. TCRdb keeps only in-frame clones here, not all; method: immunoSEQ multiplex PCR. The sample contains about 120,000 clones, 85% to 90% of which appear only once. Regarding this clone: The antigen is unknown.

The sample in question was peripheral blood, obtained on day 0 of AZD1222 vaccination. This TCR came from an adult in good health. This rearrangement joins TRBV10-2 to TRBJ1-6; D perhaps matches TRBD1 (6 bases). The DNA for the CDR3 is TGCGCCAGCAGTGGATCGAAAAGGGGGATCCCCTCCTATAATTCACCCCTCCACTTT. Translating gives CASSGSKRGIPSYNSPLHF.